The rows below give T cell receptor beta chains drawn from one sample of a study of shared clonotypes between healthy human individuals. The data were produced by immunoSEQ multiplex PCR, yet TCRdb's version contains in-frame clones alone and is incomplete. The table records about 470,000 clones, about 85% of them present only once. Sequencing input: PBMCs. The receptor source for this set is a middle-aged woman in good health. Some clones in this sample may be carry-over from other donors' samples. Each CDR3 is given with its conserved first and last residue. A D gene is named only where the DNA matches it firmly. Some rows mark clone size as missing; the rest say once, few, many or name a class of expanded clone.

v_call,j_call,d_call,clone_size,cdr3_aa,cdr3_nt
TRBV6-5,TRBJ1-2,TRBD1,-,CASRPDRVDGYTF,TGTGCCAGCAGACCGGACAGGGTGGATGGCTACACCTTC
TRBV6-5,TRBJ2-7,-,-,CASSSNPGKAYEQYF,TGTGCCAGCAGTTCTAACCCAGGGAAGGCCTACGAGCAGTACTTC
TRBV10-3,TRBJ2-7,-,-,CAISESRAVSYEQYF,TGTGCCATCAGTGAGTCCAGGGCAGTCTCCTACGAGCAGTACTTC
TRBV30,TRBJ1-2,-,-,CAWSADRYGYTF,TGTGCCTGGAGTGCGGACAGATATGGCTACACCTTC
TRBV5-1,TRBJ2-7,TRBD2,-,CASSRTSGSHEQYF,TGCGCCAGCAGCCGGACTAGCGGGAGTCACGAGCAGTACTTC
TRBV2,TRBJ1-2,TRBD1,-,CASSGFKGAYGYTF,TGTGCCAGCAGTGGTTTCAAGGGGGCCTATGGCTACACCTTC
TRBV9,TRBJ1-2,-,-,CASSTPNYGYTF,TGTGCCAGCAGCACCCCTAACTATGGCTACACCTTC
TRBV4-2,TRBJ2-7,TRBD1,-,CASSQDLPTGTTEQYF,TGTGCCAGCAGCCAAGATCTCCCGACAGGGACCACCGAGCAGTACTTC
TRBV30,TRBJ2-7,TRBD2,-,CAWHGLAGNHYEQYF,TGTGCCTGGCACGGACTAGCGGGAAACCACTACGAGCAGTACTTC
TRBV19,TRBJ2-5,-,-,CASGPGAPAAQYF,TGTGCCAGCGGGCCGGGAGCCCCGGCGGCCCAGTACTTC
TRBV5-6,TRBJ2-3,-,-,CASSTTGRSDTQYF,TGTGCCAGCAGTACGACAGGGAGGTCAGATACGCAGTATTTT
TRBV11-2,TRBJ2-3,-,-,CASSLSRAGTQYF,TGTGCCAGCAGCTTATCAAGAGCGGGTACGCAGTATTTT
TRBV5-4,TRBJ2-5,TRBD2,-,CASSLAGGPGETQYF,TGTGCCAGCAGCTTAGCGGGAGGGCCGGGAGAGACCCAGTACTTC
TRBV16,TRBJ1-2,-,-,CASSQLGAEYGYTF,TGTGCCAGCAGCCAACTAGGGGCGGAGTATGGCTACACCTTC
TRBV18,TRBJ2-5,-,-,CASSPSQETQYF,TGTGCCAGCTCACCCTCGCAGGAGACCCAGTACTTC
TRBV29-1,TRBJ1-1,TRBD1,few,CSASTGGNTEAFF,TGCAGCGCCTCGACAGGGGGGAACACTGAAGCTTTCTTT
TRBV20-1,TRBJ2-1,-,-,CSAQEGVHQFF,TGCAGTGCCCAAGAGGGGGTACACCAGTTCTTC
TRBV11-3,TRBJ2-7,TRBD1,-,CASSLAVRTGGLGSYEQYF,TGTGCCAGCAGCTTAGCGGTGAGAACAGGGGGACTGGGGTCCTACGAGCAGTACTTC
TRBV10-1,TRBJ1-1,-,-,CASSEGQNTEAFF,TGCGCCAGCAGTGAGGGACAGAACACTGAAGCTTTCTTT
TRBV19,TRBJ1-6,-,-,CASSPPARGLGYNSPLHF,TGTGCCAGTAGTCCCCCGGCTCGGGGATTGGGGTATAATTCACCCCTCCACTTT